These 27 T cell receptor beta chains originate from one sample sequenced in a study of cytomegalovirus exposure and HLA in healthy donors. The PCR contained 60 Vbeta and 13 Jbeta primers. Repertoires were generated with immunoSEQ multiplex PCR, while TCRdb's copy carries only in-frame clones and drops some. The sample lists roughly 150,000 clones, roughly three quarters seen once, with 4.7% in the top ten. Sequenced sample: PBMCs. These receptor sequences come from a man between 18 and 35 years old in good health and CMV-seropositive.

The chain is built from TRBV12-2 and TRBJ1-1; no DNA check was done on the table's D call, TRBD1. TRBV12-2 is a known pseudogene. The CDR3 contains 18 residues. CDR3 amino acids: CASRPPFSGQGVRTEAFF. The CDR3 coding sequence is TGTGCAAGTCGCCCCCCCTTTAGTGGGCAGGGTGTTCGCACTGAAGCTTTCTTT.

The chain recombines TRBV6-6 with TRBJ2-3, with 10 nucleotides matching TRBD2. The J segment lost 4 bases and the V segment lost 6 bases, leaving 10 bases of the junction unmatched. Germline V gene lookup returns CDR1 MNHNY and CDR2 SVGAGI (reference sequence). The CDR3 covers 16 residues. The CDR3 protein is CASSHPPSGGPDTQYF. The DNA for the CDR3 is TGTGCCAGCAGCCACCCCCCTAGCGGGGGTCCAGATACGCAGTATTTT.

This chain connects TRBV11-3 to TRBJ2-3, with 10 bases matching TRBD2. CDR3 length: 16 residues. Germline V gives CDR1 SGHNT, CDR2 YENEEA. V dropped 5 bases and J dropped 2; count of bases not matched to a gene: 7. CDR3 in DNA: TGTGCCAGCAGCCCGGGACTAGCGCCCTACACAGATACGCAGTATTTT. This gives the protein CASSPGLAPYTDTQYF.

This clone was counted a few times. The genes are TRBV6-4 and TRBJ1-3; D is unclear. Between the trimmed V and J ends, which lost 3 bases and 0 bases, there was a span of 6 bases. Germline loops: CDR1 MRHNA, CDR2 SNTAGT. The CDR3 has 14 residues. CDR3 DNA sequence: TGTGCCAGCAGTGATGAGGCCTCTGGAAACACCATATATTTT. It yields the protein CASSDEASGNTIYF.

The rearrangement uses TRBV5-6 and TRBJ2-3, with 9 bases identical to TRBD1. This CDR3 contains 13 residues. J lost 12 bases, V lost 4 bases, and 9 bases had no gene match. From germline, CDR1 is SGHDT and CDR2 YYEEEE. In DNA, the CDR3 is TGTGCCAGCAGCCTCCCCACAGGGGGCGGCCAGTATTTT. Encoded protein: CASSLPTGGGQYF. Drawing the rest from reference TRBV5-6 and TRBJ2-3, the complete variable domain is DAGVTQSPTHLIKTRGQQVTLRCSPKSGHDTVSWYQQALGQGPQFIFQYYEEEERQRGNFPDRFSGHQFPNYSSELNVNALLLGDSALYLCASSLPTGGGQYFGPGTRLTVL.

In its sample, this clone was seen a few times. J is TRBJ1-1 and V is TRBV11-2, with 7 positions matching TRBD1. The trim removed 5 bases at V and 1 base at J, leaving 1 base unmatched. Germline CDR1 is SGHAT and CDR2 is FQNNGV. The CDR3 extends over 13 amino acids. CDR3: CASSGDRNTEAFF. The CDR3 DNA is TGTGCCAGCAGCGGGGACAGGAACACTGAAGCTTTCTTT.

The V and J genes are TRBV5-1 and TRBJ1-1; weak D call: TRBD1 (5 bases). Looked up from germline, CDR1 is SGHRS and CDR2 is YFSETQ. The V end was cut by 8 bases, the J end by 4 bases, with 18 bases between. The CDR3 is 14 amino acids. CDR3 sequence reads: CASAAGTGATEAFF. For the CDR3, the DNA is TGCGCCAGTGCAGCGGGGACGGGAGCCACTGAAGCTTTCTTT.

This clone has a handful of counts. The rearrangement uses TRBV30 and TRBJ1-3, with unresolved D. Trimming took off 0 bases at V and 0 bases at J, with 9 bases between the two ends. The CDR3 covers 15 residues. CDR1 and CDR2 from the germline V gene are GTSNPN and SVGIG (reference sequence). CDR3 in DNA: TGTGCCTGGAGTGTACGAGTCTTCTCTGGAAACACCATATATTTT. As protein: CAWSVRVFSGNTIYF. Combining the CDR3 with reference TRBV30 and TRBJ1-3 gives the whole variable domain SQTIHQWPATLVQPVGSPLSLECTVEGTSNPNLYWYRQAAGRGLQLLFYSVGIGQISSEVPQNLSASRPQDRQFILSSKKLLLSDSGFYLCAWSVRVFSGNTIYFGEGSWLTVV.

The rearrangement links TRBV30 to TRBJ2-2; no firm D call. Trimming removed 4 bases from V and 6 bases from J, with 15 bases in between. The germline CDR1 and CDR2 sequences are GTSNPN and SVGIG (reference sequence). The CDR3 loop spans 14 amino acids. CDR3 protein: CAWNPRRLPGELFF. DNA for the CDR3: TGTGCCTGGAATCCCCGGCGGCTTCCCGGGGAGCTGTTTTTT.

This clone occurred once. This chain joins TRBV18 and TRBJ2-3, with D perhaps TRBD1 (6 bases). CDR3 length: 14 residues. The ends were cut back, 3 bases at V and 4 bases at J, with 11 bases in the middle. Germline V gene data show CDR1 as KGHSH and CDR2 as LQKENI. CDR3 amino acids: CASSPLGQPDTQYF. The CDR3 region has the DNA TGTGCCAGCTCACCGCTCGGACAGCCAGATACGCAGTATTTT.

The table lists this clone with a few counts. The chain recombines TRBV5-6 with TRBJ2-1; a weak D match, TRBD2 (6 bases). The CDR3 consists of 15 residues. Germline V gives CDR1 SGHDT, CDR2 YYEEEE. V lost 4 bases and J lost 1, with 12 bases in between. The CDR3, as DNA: TGTGCCAGCAGCCTGACTAGAGGGTCCTACAATGAGCAGTTCTTC. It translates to CASSLTRGSYNEQFF. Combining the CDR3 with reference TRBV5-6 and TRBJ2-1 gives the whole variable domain DAGVTQSPTHLIKTRGQQVTLRCSPKSGHDTVSWYQQALGQGPQFIFQYYEEEERQRGNFPDRFSGHQFPNYSSELNVNALLLGDSALYLCASSLTRGSYNEQFFGPGTRLTVL.

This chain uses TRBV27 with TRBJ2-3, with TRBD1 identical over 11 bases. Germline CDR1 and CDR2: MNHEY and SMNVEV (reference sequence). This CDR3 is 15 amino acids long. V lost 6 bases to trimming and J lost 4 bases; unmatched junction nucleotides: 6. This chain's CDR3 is CASRAKDRGPDTQYF. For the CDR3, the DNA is TGTGCCAGCAGAGCAAAGGACAGGGGGCCAGATACGCAGTATTTT.

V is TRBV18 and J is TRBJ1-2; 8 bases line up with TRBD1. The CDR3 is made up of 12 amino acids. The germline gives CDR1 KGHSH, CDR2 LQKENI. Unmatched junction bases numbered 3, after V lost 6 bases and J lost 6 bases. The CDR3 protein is CASSAGGHGYTF. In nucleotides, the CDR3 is TGTGCCAGCTCCGCAGGGGGCCATGGCTACACCTTC.

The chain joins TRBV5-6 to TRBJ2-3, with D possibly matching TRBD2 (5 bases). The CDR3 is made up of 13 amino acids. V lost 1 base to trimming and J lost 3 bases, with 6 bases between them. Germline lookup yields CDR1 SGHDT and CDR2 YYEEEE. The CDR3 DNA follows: TGTGCCAGCAGCTTGCGGGGAACAGATACGCAGTATTTT. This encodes CASSLRGTDTQYF.

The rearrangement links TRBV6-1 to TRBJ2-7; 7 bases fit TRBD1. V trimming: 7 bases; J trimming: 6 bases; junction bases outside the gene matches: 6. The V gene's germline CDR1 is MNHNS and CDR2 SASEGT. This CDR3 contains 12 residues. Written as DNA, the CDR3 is TGTGCCAGCAAAGAGGGACAGCGCGAGCAGTACGTC. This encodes CASKEGQREQYV.

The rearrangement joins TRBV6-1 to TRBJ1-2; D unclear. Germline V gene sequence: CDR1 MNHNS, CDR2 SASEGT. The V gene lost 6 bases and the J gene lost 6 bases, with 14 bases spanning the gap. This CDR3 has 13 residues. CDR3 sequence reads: CASSATSVNGYTF. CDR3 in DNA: TGTGCCAGCAGCGCCACGAGCGTGAATGGCTACACCTTC.

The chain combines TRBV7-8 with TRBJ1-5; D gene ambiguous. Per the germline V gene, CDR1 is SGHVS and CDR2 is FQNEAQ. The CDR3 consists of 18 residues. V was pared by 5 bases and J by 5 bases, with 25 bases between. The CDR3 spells CASSPWRIPRIEDQPQHF. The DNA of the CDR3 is TGTGCCAGCAGCCCGTGGCGGATTCCCCGGATAGAGGATCAGCCCCAGCATTTT. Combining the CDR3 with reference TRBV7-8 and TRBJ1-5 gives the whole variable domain GAGVSQSPRYKVAKRGQDVALRCDPISGHVSLFWYQQALGQGPEFLTYFQNEAQLDKSGLPSDRFFAERPEGSVSTLKIQRTQQEDSAVYLCASSPWRIPRIEDQPQHFGDGTRLSIL.

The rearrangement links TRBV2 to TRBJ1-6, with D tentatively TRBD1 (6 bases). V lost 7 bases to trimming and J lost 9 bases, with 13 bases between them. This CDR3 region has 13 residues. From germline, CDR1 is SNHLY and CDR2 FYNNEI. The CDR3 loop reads CASKAGESSPLHF. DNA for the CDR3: TGTGCCAGCAAAGCAGGGGAGAGTTCACCCCTCCACTTT.

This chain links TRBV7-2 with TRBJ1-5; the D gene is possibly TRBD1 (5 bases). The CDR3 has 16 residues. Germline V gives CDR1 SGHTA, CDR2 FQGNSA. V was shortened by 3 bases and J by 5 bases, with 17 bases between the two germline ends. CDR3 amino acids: CASSLGGIDRYQPQHF. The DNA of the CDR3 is TGTGCCAGCAGCTTGGGGGGGATTGATCGGTATCAGCCCCAGCATTTT.

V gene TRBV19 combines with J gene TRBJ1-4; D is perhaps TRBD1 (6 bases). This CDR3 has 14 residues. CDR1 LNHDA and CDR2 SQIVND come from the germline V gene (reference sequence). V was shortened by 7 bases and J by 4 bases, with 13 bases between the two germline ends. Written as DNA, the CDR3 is TGTGCCAGTACCCATACAGGGAATAATGAAAAACTGTTTTTT. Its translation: CASTHTGNNEKLFF.

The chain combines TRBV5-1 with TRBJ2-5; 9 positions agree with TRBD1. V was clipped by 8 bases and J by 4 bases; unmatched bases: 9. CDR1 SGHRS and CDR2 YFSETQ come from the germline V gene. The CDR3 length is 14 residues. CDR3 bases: TGCGCCAGTACAGACAGGGGGATGGGAGAGACCCAGTACTTC. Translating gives CASTDRGMGETQYF.

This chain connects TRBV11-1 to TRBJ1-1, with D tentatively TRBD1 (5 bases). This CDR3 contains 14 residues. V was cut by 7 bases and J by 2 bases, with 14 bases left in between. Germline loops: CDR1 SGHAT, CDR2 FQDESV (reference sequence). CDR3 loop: CASTHRRGNTEAFF. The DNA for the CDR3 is TGTGCCAGCACCCACCGGAGGGGAAACACTGAAGCTTTCTTT.

As DNA, the CDR3 is TGCAGTGCCCCGGGTGGATGGGCCCTCCACTTT. It codes for CSAPGGWALHF. This chain joins TRBV20-1 and TRBJ1-6; D is unclear. The V end lost 6 bases, the J end lost 14 bases, and 14 bases lay between the germline ends. There are 11 residues in the CDR3. Per the germline V gene, CDR1 is DFQATT and CDR2 is SNEGSKA (reference sequence).

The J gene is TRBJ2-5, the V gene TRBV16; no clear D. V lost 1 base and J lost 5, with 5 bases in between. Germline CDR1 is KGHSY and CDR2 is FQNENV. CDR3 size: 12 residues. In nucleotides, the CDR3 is TGTGCCAGCAGCCAATTCCCGGAGACCCAGTACTTC. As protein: CASSQFPETQYF.

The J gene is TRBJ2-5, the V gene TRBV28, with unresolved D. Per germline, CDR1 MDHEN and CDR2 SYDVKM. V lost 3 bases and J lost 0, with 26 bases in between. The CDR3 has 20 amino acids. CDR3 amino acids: CASSFRLMDERGPYQETQYF. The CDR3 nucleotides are TGTGCCAGCAGTTTTAGATTGATGGATGAAAGAGGCCCGTACCAAGAGACCCAGTACTTC.

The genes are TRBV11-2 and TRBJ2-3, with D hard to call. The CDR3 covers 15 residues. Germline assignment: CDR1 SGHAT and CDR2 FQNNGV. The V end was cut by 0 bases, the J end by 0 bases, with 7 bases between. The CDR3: CASSLDHGSTDTQYF. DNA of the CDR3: TGTGCCAGCAGCTTAGATCACGGGAGCACAGATACGCAGTATTTT. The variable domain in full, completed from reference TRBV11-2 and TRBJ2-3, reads EAGVAQSPRYKIIEKRQSVAFWCNPISGHATLYWYQQILGQGPKLLIQFQNNGVVDDSQLPKDRFSAERLKGVDSTLKIQPAKLEDSAVYLCASSLDHGSTDTQYFGPGTRLTVL.

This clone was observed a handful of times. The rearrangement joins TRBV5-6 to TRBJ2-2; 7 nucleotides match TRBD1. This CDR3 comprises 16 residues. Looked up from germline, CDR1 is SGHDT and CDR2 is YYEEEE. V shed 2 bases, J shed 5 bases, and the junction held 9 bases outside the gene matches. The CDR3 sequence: CASSFFDREETGELFF. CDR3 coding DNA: TGTGCCAGCAGCTTCTTCGACAGGGAAGAAACCGGGGAGCTGTTTTTT. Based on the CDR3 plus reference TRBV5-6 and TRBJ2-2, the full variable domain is DAGVTQSPTHLIKTRGQQVTLRCSPKSGHDTVSWYQQALGQGPQFIFQYYEEEERQRGNFPDRFSGHQFPNYSSELNVNALLLGDSALYLCASSFFDREETGELFFGEGSRLTVL.